The 22 T cell receptor beta chains listed next were all sequenced from one sample in a study of blood T cells in healthy people across ages. Primed by a sample-barcoded 5' primer and a J-beta primer mix, a second PCR proceeded for about 6 to 11 cycles. One entry per CDR3 protein results from TCRdb running MiXCR on the 5' RACE reads. Of about 1 million distinct CDR3 sequences in the sample, 40% to 55% were seen once. Sequenced: blood. All receptors derive from an older woman in good health.

This clonotype was seen only a few times. The rearrangement joins TRBV10-1 to TRBJ2-1; 9 nucleotides align to TRBD2. Trimming removed 2 bases from V and 5 bases from J; junction bases left unmatched: 10. Germline loops: CDR1 WNHNN, CDR2 SYGVQD (reference sequence). This CDR3 has 17 residues. The CDR3 coding sequence is TGCGCCAGCAGTGAGGGCCTAGCGGGAATACCGGACAATGAGCAGTTCTTC. Protein product: CASSEGLAGIPDNEQFF.

The chain joins TRBV15 to TRBJ2-5, with D perhaps TRBD1 or TRBD2 (6 bases each). The germline gives CDR1 LNHNV, CDR2 YYDKDF (reference sequence). The CDR3 extends over 16 amino acids. Trimming took 6 bases from V and 11 from J, leaving 28 bases between them. CDR3 nucleotide sequence: TGTGCCACCAGTAGGCCGGGGGCCCTGAGTGTCAATGAGCAGTACTTC. This encodes CATSRPGALSVNEQYF.

This clonotype has a single count. The V gene is TRBV12-3 or TRBV12-4, the J gene TRBJ1-1; 11 nucleotides line up with TRBD1. V lost 7 bases, J lost 11 bases, and 9 bases stayed unmatched. The CDR3 spans 13 residues. CDR3 in amino acids: CASTTDRGRLAFF. CDR3 DNA sequence: TGTGCCAGCACTACGGACAGGGGGCGACTGGCTTTCTTT.

The rearrangement uses TRBV6-6 and TRBJ2-1, with 15 bases lining up with TRBD2. The CDR3 extends over 17 amino acids. The germline V gene encodes CDR1 MNHNY and CDR2 SVGAGI (reference sequence). J gave up 4 bases and V 5 bases, and 6 bases lay outside the gene matches. For the CDR3, the DNA is TGTGCCAGCAGTACCGGGACTAGCGGGAGGTGGTACAATGAGCAGTTCTTC. Translating it yields CASSTGTSGRWYNEQFF.

J is TRBJ2-5 and V is TRBV3-1; TRBD1 matches at 9 bases. The germline V gene has CDR1 LGHDT and CDR2 YNNKEL (reference sequence). Trimming took 0 bases from V and 3 from J; bases not matched to a gene: 8. The CDR3 spans 17 residues. CDR3 bases: TGTGCCAGCAGCCAAGATGAGCCGGGACAGGGAGAAGAGACCCAGTACTTC. The encoded protein is CASSQDEPGQGEETQYF.

Only a few counts were recorded for this clonotype. J is TRBJ2-6 and V is TRBV5-6; a possible D gene is TRBD2 (5 bases). This CDR3 comprises 15 residues. Trimming removed 5 bases from V and 2 bases from J, with 11 bases in between. CDR1 and CDR2 (germline): SGHDT, YYEEEE. Here the CDR3 DNA reads TGTGCCAGCAGTCATCCGGGGACTGGGGCCAACGTCCTGACTTTC. Protein sequence: CASSHPGTGANVLTF.

The sample holds one count of this clonotype. The CDR3 region is CAISEIGSPYEQYF. CDR3 DNA sequence: TGTGCCATCAGTGAAATTGGAAGCCCCTACGAGCAGTACTTC. The chain employs TRBV10-3 and TRBJ2-7; D is ambiguous. V was pared by 3 bases and J by 2 bases, with 11 bases between. CDR3 size: 14 residues. Germline assignment: CDR1 ENHRY and CDR2 SYGVKD.

This clonotype showed up just a few times. The chain recombines TRBV29-1 with TRBJ2-7; D is undetermined. CDR3 length: 11 residues. Trimming stripped 4 bases from V and 5 bases from J, with 9 bases between. The germline V gene encodes CDR1 SQVTM and CDR2 ANQGSEA. The CDR3 nucleotides read TGCAGCGTTGCGCACACAGACGAGCAGTACTTC. This sequence encodes CSVAHTDEQYF.

The genes are TRBV28 and TRBJ1-2; D may be TRBD1 (5 bases). V was shortened by 7 bases and J by 3 bases, with 21 bases between the two germline ends. In germline, CDR1 is MDHEN, CDR2 SYDVKM. The CDR3 is made up of 16 amino acids. CDR3 sequence reads: CASTSRDRLGDYGYTF. CDR3 DNA sequence: TGTGCCAGCACGTCCCGGGACCGGTTGGGGGACTATGGCTACACCTTC.

The genes are TRBV11-2 and TRBJ2-7; weak D call: TRBD1 (6 bases). With 1 base removed from V and 0 bases from J, the gap between germline ends came to 10 bases. From germline, CDR1 is SGHAT and CDR2 FQNNGV. The length of the CDR3 is 15 residues. The CDR3 coding sequence is TGTGCCAGCAGCTTAGGAGTAGGGGGCTCCTACGAGCAGTACTTC. This sequence encodes CASSLGVGGSYEQYF. Full variable domain (missing parts from reference TRBV11-2 and TRBJ2-7): EAGVAQSPRYKIIEKRQSVAFWCNPISGHATLYWYQQILGQGPKLLIQFQNNGVVDDSQLPKDRFSAERLKGVDSTLKIQPAKLEDSAVYLCASSLGVGGSYEQYFGPGTRLTVT.

The V and J genes are TRBV20-1 and TRBJ2-6; 9 nucleotides line up with TRBD2. The germline CDR1 and CDR2 sequences are DFQATT and SNEGSKA (reference sequence). This CDR3 comprises 19 residues. V was clipped by 1 base and J by 4 bases; unmatched bases: 14. CDR3 nucleotide sequence: TGCAGTGCTAGAGCTTCTGGTCGGACTAGCGAATCCGGGGCCAACGTCCTGACTTTC. This sequence encodes CSARASGRTSESGANVLTF.

This clonotype was recorded once. The CDR3 loop reads CAIRGRERNEQFF. DNA of the CDR3: TGTGCCATCAGAGGCAGGGAGAGGAATGAGCAGTTCTTC. This rearrangement joins TRBV10-3 to TRBJ2-1; D is tentatively TRBD1 or TRBD2 (5 bases each). Germline V CDR1 and CDR2: ENHRY, SYGVKD. The CDR3 spans 13 residues. V was pared by 6 bases and J by 7 bases, with 13 bases between.

J is TRBJ1-2 and V is TRBV27; D uncertain. V lost 0 bases, J lost 4 bases, and 9 bases lay in between. The germline V gene encodes CDR1 MNHEY and CDR2 SMNVEV (reference sequence). This CDR3 contains 14 residues. DNA of the CDR3: TGTGCCAGCAGTTTATCAATTCCTGCCTATGGCTACACCTTC. Translated, it gives CASSLSIPAYGYTF.

This clonotype was counted many times. The chain carries TRBV5-1 and TRBJ2-7; 11 bases agree with TRBD2. Germline trimming cut 3 bases from V and 4 bases from J; bases unmatched to any gene: 3. The length of the CDR3 is 14 residues. The germline gives CDR1 SGHRS, CDR2 YFSETQ. CDR3 sequence reads: CASSWGTSGYEQYF. The CDR3 DNA is TGCGCCAGCAGCTGGGGGACTAGCGGTTACGAGCAGTACTTC.

The rearrangement links TRBV7-9 to TRBJ2-1; the match to TRBD1 covers 8 bases. The CDR3 spans 16 residues. The V segment lost 1 base and the J segment 7 bases; nucleotides outside the gene matches: 9. The germline V gene has CDR1 SEHNR and CDR2 FQNEAQ (reference sequence). CDR3 sequence: CASSLEAGGTRNEQFF. CDR3 sequence (DNA): TGTGCCAGCAGCTTAGAGGCAGGGGGCACTAGGAATGAGCAGTTCTTC.

The V gene is TRBV4-2, the J gene TRBJ1-6; D gene ambiguous. The germline CDR1 and CDR2 sequences are LGHNA and YNFKEQ. This CDR3 is built from 15 residues. The germline V and J ends were trimmed by 5 bases and 5 bases, with 13 bases remaining between them. In DNA, the CDR3 is TGTGCCAGCAGCGGAGGGTACGGCGATAATTCACCCCTCCACTTT. Encoded protein: CASSGGYGDNSPLHF.

The chain is built from TRBV20-1 and TRBJ1-5; unclear D gene. The CDR3 consists of 14 residues. Germline V lookup: CDR1 DFQATT, CDR2 SNEGSKA (reference sequence). V lost 6 bases and J lost 0, with 12 bases in between. CDR3 in DNA: TGCAGTGCCATGGACGGGTTTAGCAATCAGCCCCAGCATTTT. As protein: CSAMDGFSNQPQHF.

The CDR3 is CASRAGTGSWDTQYF. As DNA, the CDR3 is TGTGCCAGCAGAGCCGGGACAGGTTCATGGGATACGCAGTATTTT. This sequence joins TRBV12-3 or TRBV12-4 and TRBJ2-3; 8 nucleotides align to TRBD1. With 6 bases clipped from V and 6 bases from J, the junction kept 11 bases outside the gene matches. The CDR3 is 15 residues long.

The chain couples TRBV7-6 to TRBJ2-7; 10 nucleotides line up with TRBD2. The CDR3 covers 16 residues. In germline, CDR1 is SGHVS, CDR2 FNYEAQ. The trim removed 5 bases at V and 0 bases at J, leaving 7 bases unmatched. For the CDR3, the DNA is TGTGCCAGCAGCCAAAGGGCTAGCGGGAGCTCCTACGAGCAGTACTTC. Its protein product is CASSQRASGSSYEQYF.

This chain connects TRBV10-2 to TRBJ2-1; possibly TRBD2 for D (6 bases). Germline values: CDR1 WSHSY, CDR2 SAAADI. Trimming removed 2 bases from V and 7 bases from J, with 15 bases in between. The CDR3 is 15 amino acids. CDR3 amino acids: CASSETSLVANEQFF. In DNA form, the CDR3 reads TGCGCCAGCAGTGAGACTAGCCTGGTGGCGAATGAGCAGTTCTTC.

The CDR3 region is CASSKVARAQYF. The CDR3 bases are TGTGCCAGCAGTAAAGTGGCTAGGGCGCAGTATTTT. This sequence joins TRBV27 and TRBJ2-3, with D hard to call. The CDR3 is made up of 12 amino acids. Germline V gene sequence: CDR1 MNHEY, CDR2 SMNVEV (reference sequence). V was pared by 5 bases and J by 10 bases, with 13 bases between.

The V gene is TRBV28, the J gene TRBJ2-5, with a weak D call TRBD1 (6 bases). The germline CDR1 and CDR2 sequences are MDHEN and SYDVKM. V lost 4 bases, J lost 5 bases, and 17 bases lay in between. CDR3 length: 15 residues. CDR3 nucleotides: TGTGCCAGCAGTTCGGGACATGGGGGTCTCGAGACCCAGTACTTC. Amino acid sequence: CASSSGHGGLETQYF.